This T cell receptor beta chain came from a study of blood T cell repertoires in COVID-19. For the study at large: Nucleic acid was either cDNA or gDNA, and it came from T cells, B-cell-depleted T cells, or PBMCs.

Profiling relied on immunoSEQ multiplex PCR, and the TCRdb table lists in-frame clones only, not all of them. The sample contains some 160,000 clones, around four fifths of which appear only once. With V trimmed by 2 bases and J by 5 bases, 7 bases remained unmatched. The CDR3 sequence is 15 residues long. CDR1 and CDR2 (germline): MNHEY, SMNVEV (reference sequence). One Seattle source followed patients from active infection through their disease course. The sequenced material came from peripheral blood. The sequence was collected from a woman aged 80 or older with COVID-19, enrolled during active disease. The chain combines TRBV27 with TRBJ1-1, with 8 bases that match TRBD1. DNA of the CDR3: TGTGCCAGCAGTTTAGGCTATCAGGGGGCGACTGAAGCTTTCTTT. Residues: CASSLGYQGATEAFF.